This is a list of T cell receptor beta chains from one sample in a study of Tregs in tolerant kidney transplant recipients. The protocol was immunoSEQ multiplex PCR, while the TCRdb copy is restricted to in-frame clones and leaves out a portion. The sample shows 100,000 to 150,000 clones, roughly 92% of them seen only once. The sample consisted of CD4+ T cells from blood. The source is a human donor in good health. The CDR3 runs from the conserved cysteine through the conserved F or W. D genes are given only for firm matches. Size tells how often a clone was seen (once, few, many) or the class of an expanded clone, and some rows leave it out.

>-|TRBV6-1|TRBJ2-4|-
CASSERQALIAKNIQYF
TGTGCCAGCAGTGAAAGACAGGCCCTGATAGCCAAAAACATTCAGTACTTC
>-|TRBV2|TRBJ2-3|TRBD2
CASSDWRGRNTDTQYF
TGTGCCAGCAGTGATTGGCGGGGGAGAAACACAGATACGCAGTATTTT
>-|TRBV10-1|TRBJ2-7|TRBD2
CASSETAGVGEQYF
TGCGCCAGCTCCGAAACGGCGGGGGTGGGCGAGCAGTACTTC
>-|TRBV5-1|TRBJ2-7|-
CASSLPVSYEQYF
TGCGCCAGCAGCTTGCCCGTTTCCTACGAGCAGTACTTC
>-|TRBV5-4|TRBJ2-1|TRBD2
CASYPAGGSLHNEQFF
TGTGCCAGCTATCCCGCGGGGGGTAGCTTGCACAATGAGCAGTTCTTC
>-|TRBV7-8|TRBJ2-2|TRBD1
CASSQTGGEYTGELFF
TGTGCCAGCAGCCAAACAGGGGGCGAATACACCGGGGAGCTGTTTTTT
>-|TRBV2|TRBJ2-5|-
CASSEASEETQYF
TGTGCCAGCAGTGAAGCGTCTGAAGAGACCCAGTACTTC
>few|TRBV4-1|TRBJ2-1|TRBD1
CASSQKVQGGSYNEQFF
TGCGCCAGCAGCCAAAAAGTACAGGGGGGCTCCTACAATGAGCAGTTCTTC
>-|TRBV7-9|TRBJ2-7|TRBD2
CASSLRLAGVYEQYF
TGTGCCAGCAGCTTACGACTAGCGGGAGTCTACGAGCAGTACTTC
>-|TRBV4-1|TRBJ2-4|-
CASSGLLLAKNIQYF
TGCGCCAGCAGTGGGCTTCTGCTAGCCAAAAACATTCAGTACTTC
>-|TRBV7-8|TRBJ1-4|TRBD1
CASSSRDSNEKLFF
TGTGCCAGCAGCTCCAGGGACAGTAATGAAAAACTGTTTTTT
>-|TRBV11-2|TRBJ1-3|-
CASSLVPYSGNTIYF
TGTGCCAGCAGCTTAGTGCCCTACTCTGGAAACACCATATATTTT
>-|TRBV9|TRBJ1-3|-
CASSAQGGSGNTIYF
TGTGCCAGCAGCGCTCAGGGTGGGTCTGGAAACACCATATATTTT
>once|TRBV6-5|TRBJ2-1|-
CASSYPGLGEQFF
TGTGCCAGCAGTTACCCTGGACTGGGGGAGCAGTTCTTC
>-|TRBV7-6|TRBJ2-1|-
CASSLHGSSYNEQFF
TGTGCCAGCAGCTTACATGGTTCCTCCTACAATGAGCAGTTCTTC
>-|TRBV11-3|TRBJ2-2|-
CASSRPGAGTGELFF
TGTGCCAGCAGCCGACCGGGGGCGGGGACCGGGGAGCTGTTTTTT
>few|TRBV4-1|TRBJ1-1|-
CASSPVEGGGTEAFF
TGCGCCAGCAGCCCCGTTGAGGGCGGGGGCACTGAAGCTTTCTTT
>-|TRBV5-8|TRBJ2-2|TRBD1
CASSLTGVGTGELFF
TGTGCCAGCAGCCTGACAGGGGTTGGCACCGGGGAGCTGTTTTTT
>-|TRBV4-1|TRBJ2-7|TRBD2
CASSIRTSGGPKVEQYF
TGCGCCAGCAGCATCCGGACTAGCGGGGGCCCCAAGGTCGAGCAGTACTTC
>-|TRBV11-2|TRBJ2-7|TRBD2
CASSLTGAGGAYEQYF
TGTGCCAGCAGCTTAACGGGAGCGGGGGGGGCCTACGAGCAGTACTTC
>-|TRBV4-1|TRBJ1-2|TRBD1
CASSPPTGTDILGGYTF
TGCGCCAGCAGTCCCCCCACCGGGACAGACATTTTGGGGGGCTACACCTTC
>-|TRBV10-3|TRBJ2-7|-
CAISGKEGMIYEQYF
TGTGCCATCAGTGGTAAAGAGGGCATGATCTACGAGCAGTACTTC
>-|TRBV30|TRBJ2-7|-
CAWSGQGGYEQYF
TGTGCCTGGAGTGGACAGGGAGGATACGAGCAGTACTTC
>-|TRBV5-1|TRBJ2-5|-
CASSSWETQYF
TGCGCCAGCAGCTCATGGGAGACCCAGTACTTC
>-|TRBV7-7|TRBJ2-2|TRBD1
CASSPRTGNTGELFF
TGTGCCAGCAGCCCTAGGACAGGGAACACCGGGGAGCTGTTTTTT
>-|TRBV11-3|TRBJ2-3|-
CASSSTGTDTQYF
TGTGCCAGCAGCTCGACGGGGACAGATACGCAGTATTTT
>-|TRBV30|TRBJ2-7|-
CAWSVLVGPTYF
TGTGCCTGGAGTGTACTTGTAGGGCCCACGTACTTC
>-|TRBV14|TRBJ1-6|-
CASSQRGPTLLSGSPLHF
TGTGCCAGCAGCCAAAGGGGCCCTACACTTTTATCCGGCTCACCCCTCCACTTT
>-|TRBV25-1|TRBJ2-3|-
CASTATSSTDTQYF
TGTGCCAGCACAGCCACGAGTAGCACAGATACGCAGTATTTT
>-|TRBV5-1|TRBJ1-4|TRBD1
CASSLEGQANEKLFF
TGCGCCAGCAGCCTGGAGGGACAGGCTAATGAAAAACTGTTTTTT
>-|TRBV6-5|TRBJ2-1|-
CASRTGPPGEQFF
TGTGCCAGCAGGACGGGTCCACCTGGTGAGCAGTTCTTC
>-|TRBV7-6|TRBJ1-1|TRBD1
CASSSDRGRNTEAFF
TGTGCCAGCAGCTCCGACAGGGGCCGGAACACTGAAGCTTTCTTT
>once|TRBV30|TRBJ2-3|TRBD2
CAWGTSGPLDTQYF
TGTGCCTGGGGGACTAGCGGACCCCTTGATACGCAGTATTTT
>-|TRBV7-9|TRBJ2-7|-
CASSLEGRESIPYEQYF
TGTGCCAGCAGCTTAGAGGGCAGGGAGTCCATACCCTACGAGCAGTACTTC
>-|TRBV6-6|TRBJ1-2|-
CASTSPGLDYGYTF
TGTGCCAGCACCTCGCCAGGGCTAGACTATGGCTACACCTTC
>-|TRBV6-1|TRBJ2-4|TRBD1
CASIEGASGKNIQYF
TGTGCCAGCATTGAGGGGGCATCGGGCAAAAACATTCAGTACTTC
>once|TRBV7-8|TRBJ2-7|-
CASSLVSVWRTSSYEQYF
TGTGCCAGCAGCTTAGTTTCGGTATGGCGTACTAGCTCCTACGAGCAGTACTTC
>-|TRBV7-9|TRBJ2-5|-
CASSPQALGETQYF
TGTGCCAGCAGCCCCCAGGCTTTGGGGGAGACCCAGTACTTC
>once|TRBV6-5|TRBJ2-7|-
CASSYLEDGSYEQYF
TGTGCCAGCAGTTACCTGGAGGACGGCTCCTACGAGCAGTACTTC
>-|TRBV6-5|TRBJ1-1|-
CASSYGGGRRNTEAFF
TGTGCCAGCAGTTACGGGGGGGGACGGCGGAACACTGAAGCTTTCTTT
>-|TRBV2|TRBJ1-5|TRBD1
CASQLTGERIQPQHF
TGTGCCAGCCAGTTGACAGGGGAAAGGATTCAGCCCCAGCATTTT
>-|TRBV11-3|TRBJ2-5|-
CASSRTQETQYF
TGTGCCAGCAGTCGTACACAAGAGACCCAGTACTTC
>-|TRBV5-1|TRBJ2-7|TRBD1
CASSLMTGEFPYEQYF
TGCGCCAGCAGCTTGATGACAGGGGAATTCCCCTACGAGCAGTACTTC
>-|TRBV7-6|TRBJ1-6|TRBD1
CASSLSGGGKNSPLHF
TGTGCCAGCAGCCTGAGTGGAGGGGGCAAGAATTCACCCCTCCACTTT
>-|TRBV5-1|TRBJ2-3|-
CASSLGGSGDTQYF
TGCGCCAGCAGCTTGGGGGGATCGGGAGATACGCAGTATTTT
>-|TRBV18|TRBJ2-7|-
CASSPGYLDMYEQYF
TGTGCCAGCTCACCCGGCTATCTTGATATGTACGAGCAGTACTTC
>-|TRBV30|TRBJ2-1|TRBD2
CAWSVRRLAGVYNEQFF
TGTGCCTGGAGTGTACGACGGCTAGCGGGGGTTTACAATGAGCAGTTCTTC
>-|TRBV10-3|TRBJ1-2|TRBD1
CAIRGGGQAVGGYTF
TGTGCCATCAGGGGTGGGGGACAGGCCGTGGGAGGCTACACCTTC